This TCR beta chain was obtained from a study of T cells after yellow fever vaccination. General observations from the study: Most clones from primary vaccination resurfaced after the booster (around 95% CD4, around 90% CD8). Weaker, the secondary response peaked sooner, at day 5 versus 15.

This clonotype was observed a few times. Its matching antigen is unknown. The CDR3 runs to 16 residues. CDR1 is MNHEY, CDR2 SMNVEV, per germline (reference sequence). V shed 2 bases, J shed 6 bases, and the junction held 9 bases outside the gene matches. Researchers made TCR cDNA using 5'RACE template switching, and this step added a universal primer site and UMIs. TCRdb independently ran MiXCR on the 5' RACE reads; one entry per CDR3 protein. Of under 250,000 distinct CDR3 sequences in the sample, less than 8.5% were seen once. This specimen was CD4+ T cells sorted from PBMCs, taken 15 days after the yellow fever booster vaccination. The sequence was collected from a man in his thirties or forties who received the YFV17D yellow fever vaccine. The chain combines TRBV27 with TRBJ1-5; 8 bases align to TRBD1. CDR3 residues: CASSLEDPRGRQPQHF. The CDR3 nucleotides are TGTGCCAGCAGTTTAGAAGATCCCAGGGGGCGTCAGCCCCAGCATTTT.